One and the same sample provided the 23 T cell receptor beta chains below, sequenced in a study of breast tumors, draining lymph nodes, adjacent tissues. Using its own MiXCR run on the multiplex PCR reads, TCRdb lists one record per CDR3 protein. The sample lists fewer than 80,000 distinct CDR3 sequences; roughly 44% were seen once. The sequencing input was breast tumor tissue. These receptors all come from a female donor with breast cancer. Some clones in this sample may be carry-over from other donors' samples.

Points on this clonotype: Sequence at one end of the junction differs from germline and may be a read error. This rearrangement joins TRBV10-1 to TRBJ2-1; 11 bases map to TRBD2. This CDR3 has 16 amino acids. Germline V gene sequence: CDR1 WNHNN, CDR2 SYGVQD (reference sequence). The CDR3 reads CASSPTSGNSHNEQFF. DNA of the CDR3: TGCGCCAGCAGCCCGACTAGCGGGAACTCCCACAATGAGCAGTTCTTC.

This clonotype was counted at least ten times. CDR3 sequence (DNA): TGCAGTGCTGCTGTTGGGGCCGTGAACACTGAAGCTTTCTTT. Amino acid sequence: CSAAVGAVNTEAFF. This chain links TRBV20-1 with TRBJ1-1; possibly TRBD1 for D (5 bases). This CDR3 has 14 amino acids. Trimming took 5 bases from V and 0 from J, leaving 13 bases between them. Germline V gene lookup returns CDR1 DFQATT and CDR2 SNEGSKA (reference sequence).

In regard to this clonotype: At one end, the junction sequence differs from germline, possibly due to a read error. The genes are TRBV7-2 and TRBJ1-6; a weak D match, TRBD1 (6 bases). Germline assignment: CDR1 SGHTA and CDR2 FQGNSA. This CDR3 spans 15 amino acids. Here the CDR3 reads CASSFPGYRASPLYF. The CDR3 nucleotides are TGTGCCAGCAGCTTTCCGGGGTACAGGGCTTCACCCCTCTACTTT.

This clonotype was counted ten times or more. V gene TRBV2 combines with J gene TRBJ1-1; no firm D call. Deletions cut 4 bases from V and 4 bases from J, with 13 bases between. Germline V gene data show CDR1 as SNHLY and CDR2 as FYNNEI. The CDR3 sequence is 14 residues long. This CDR3 reads CASSVRRGGTEAFF. The CDR3 DNA reads as TGTGCCAGCAGTGTAAGGCGGGGAGGCACTGAAGCTTTCTTT.

In this sample, this clonotype turned up a few times. This may arise from a read error, as a much more abundant clone is one base away. This chain connects TRBV12-3 or TRBV12-4 to TRBJ2-1, with D hard to call. CDR3 size: 13 residues. DNA of the CDR3: TGTGTCAGCAGTTTAGTAGCTAACAATGAGCAGTTCTTC. Encoded protein: CVSSLVANNEQFF.

Turning to this clonotype: This CDR3 is missing its conserved last phenylalanine or tryptophan, likely due to a read error. This rearrangement joins TRBV7-2 to TRBJ1-2, with 8 bases that match TRBD1. Losses at the gene ends were 6 bases for V and 4 bases for J; bases not matched to a gene: 10. This CDR3 comprises 15 residues. Germline assignment: CDR1 SGHTA and CDR2 FQGNSA. This CDR3 is CASSAGQGGVYGYTL. The CDR3 DNA reads TGTGCCAGCAGTGCCGGACAGGGTGGGGTCTATGGCTACACCCTC.

The chain recombines TRBV11-3 with TRBJ2-7; TRBD2 is a possible D gene (5 bases). The V and J ends lost 7 bases and 0 bases respectively, with 13 bases between them. Germline-derived CDR1 and CDR2 are SGHNT and YENEEA. This CDR3 has 14 residues. CDR3 nucleotide sequence: TGTGCCAGCAAAACTGGGGAGAGCTCCTACGAGCAGTACTTC. This gives the protein CASKTGESSYEQYF. The full variable domain, its missing parts supplied by reference TRBV11-3 and TRBJ2-7, is EAGVVQSPRYKIIEKKQPVAFWCNPISGHNTLYWYLQNLGQGPELLIRYENEEAVDDSQLPKDRFSAERLKGVDSTLKIQPAELGDSAVYLCASKTGESSYEQYFGPGTRLTVT.

This chain joins TRBV9 and TRBJ2-1; the D is unclear. V lost 0 bases, J lost 8 bases, and 15 bases lay in between. The CDR3 contains 15 residues. In germline, CDR1 is SGDLS, CDR2 YYNGEE. CDR3 loop: CASSVEGGILDEQFF. The CDR3 region has the DNA TGTGCCAGCAGCGTAGAAGGTGGGATACTGGATGAGCAGTTCTTC.

Turning to this clonotype: One end of the junction fails to match germline, which may point to a read error. The chain has TRBV19 and TRBJ2-3, with D unresolved. The CDR3 totals 15 residues. Germline values: CDR1 LNHDA, CDR2 SQIVND (reference sequence). The CDR3 here is CASSIGNSYTDTQYF. The CDR3 DNA sequence: TGTGCCAGTAGCATAGGGAACAGCTACACAGATACGCAGTATTTT.

The sample holds a few counts of this clonotype. The CDR3 protein is CASSQDRDNEKLFF. CDR3 in DNA: TGTGCCAGCAGCCAAGATAGGGATAATGAAAAACTGTTTTTT. V gene TRBV4-2 combines with J gene TRBJ1-4; D is uncertain. Germline CDR1 LGHNA, CDR2 YNFKEQ. There are 14 residues in the CDR3. V lost 0 bases to trimming and J lost 4 bases, with 6 bases between them.

This clonotype appeared many times. V is TRBV6-7 and J is TRBJ2-1; D not certain. TRBV6-7 qualifies as an ORF whose function is uncertain. The CDR3 extends over 12 amino acids. Trimming shortened V by 6 bases and J by 7 bases, and 10 bases separated the two germline ends. The CDR3 reads CASSKWGNEQFF. CDR3 coding DNA: TGTGCCAGCAGCAAGTGGGGAAATGAGCAGTTCTTC.

This clonotype occurred many times. A single base separates this from a much larger clone, so it may be a read error. The rearrangement uses TRBV6-6 and TRBJ1-2; 7 nucleotides align to TRBD1. Germline loops: CDR1 MNHNY, CDR2 SVGAGI (reference sequence). V was pared by 5 bases and J by 8 bases, with 11 bases of the junction left unmatched. This CDR3 has 14 amino acids. The CDR3 DNA reads TGTGCCAGCAGTCCCATCGACAGGGATGGAGGCTACACCTTC. Translated, it gives CASSPIDRDGGYTF.

This clonotype came up many times. A much larger clone lies a single base off, so this may be a read error. This chain uses TRBV20-1 with TRBJ1-2; D may be TRBD1 (5 bases). The length of the CDR3 is 12 residues. Looked up from germline, CDR1 is DFQATT and CDR2 is SNEGSKA (reference sequence). The chain's CDR3 is CSARAGNYGSTF. Written as DNA, the CDR3 is TGCAGTGCTAGAGCAGGGAACTATGGCTCCACCTTC.

The rearrangement joins TRBV5-1 to TRBJ1-2, with D perhaps TRBD1 (6 bases). Germline V lookup: CDR1 SGHRS, CDR2 YFSETQ. Trimming left V 2 bases short and J 8 bases short, with 19 bases between. CDR3 length: 15 residues. DNA for the CDR3: TGCGCCAGCAGCTTTGGGGCAGGGGCCGGGATCGGCTACACCTTC. Protein: CASSFGAGAGIGYTF.

Note on this clonotype: Given the absence of the conserved phenylalanine or tryptophan at the CDR3 end, a read error is likely. This chain links TRBV19 with TRBJ1-5; 8 positions match TRBD1. Germline-derived CDR1 and CDR2 are LNHDA and SQIVND (reference sequence). With V trimmed by 4 bases and J by 0 bases, 11 bases remained unmatched. This CDR3 has 18 residues. CDR3 coding DNA: TGTGCCAGTAGTACCTCCGGGACAGGAAGACATAGCAATCAGCCCCAGCATGGT. The encoded protein is CASSTSGTGRHSNQPQHG.

V and J are TRBV5-1 and TRBJ2-7, with 7 nucleotides matching TRBD2. Germline CDR1 is SGHRS and CDR2 is YFSETQ. The CDR3 is 16 residues long. Trimming cost V 3 bases and J 0 bases; bases outside gene matches: 9. CDR3 sequence: CASSWDLTSVSYEQYF. DNA for the CDR3: TGCGCCAGCAGCTGGGATTTAACTAGCGTCTCCTACGAGCAGTACTTC.

This clonotype was recorded many times. The CDR3: CASSLRERHTEAFF. CDR3 nucleotide sequence: TGTGCCAGCAGTTTACGCGAAAGGCACACTGAAGCTTTCTTT. This sequence joins TRBV12-3 or TRBV12-4 and TRBJ1-1; D not resolved. V lost 2 bases and J 3 bases, leaving 10 bases between the germline ends. The CDR3 contains 14 residues.

This clonotype has a single count. The chain combines TRBV5-4 with TRBJ2-5, with D perhaps matching TRBD1 (5 bases). The V gene's germline CDR1 is SGHNT and CDR2 YYREEE (reference sequence). This CDR3 is built from 16 residues. V lost 5 bases and J lost 1, with 18 bases in between. CDR3 amino acids: CASSPKGAGSQETQYF. The CDR3 coding sequence is TGTGCCAGCAGTCCGAAGGGTGCAGGGTCCCAAGAGACCCAGTACTTC.

This clonotype occurred many times. The chain uses TRBV18 and TRBJ2-7, with 7 bases matching TRBD1. The ends lost 3 bases at V and 3 bases at J; junction bases unmatched: 5. Germline V CDR1 and CDR2: KGHSH, LQKENI. The CDR3 extends over 14 amino acids. The CDR3 is CASSPGTVGYEQYF. In DNA form, the CDR3 reads TGTGCCAGCTCACCCGGGACAGTCGGCTACGAGCAGTACTTC.

This clonotype showed up just a few times. V usage is TRBV20-1 and J usage is TRBJ2-3; D is undetermined. The CDR3 contains 13 residues. CDR1 is DFQATT, CDR2 SNEGSKA, per germline (reference sequence). V lost 4 bases, J lost 11 bases, and 19 bases lay in between. CDR3 protein: CSAKSVSNNEQYF. The CDR3 coding sequence is TGCAGTGCTAAATCGGTCAGCAACAATGAGCAGTATTTT.

This clonotype occurred many times. J is TRBJ1-5 and V is TRBV12-3 or TRBV12-4; no clear D. The CDR3 totals 14 residues. V was trimmed by 3 bases and J by 4 bases, leaving 10 bases between them. The DNA of the CDR3 is TGTGCCAGCAGTTTTGAAGCAGCGAATCAGCCCCAGCATTTT. It specifies CASSFEAANQPQHF.

In this sample, this clonotype turned up many times. This rearrangement joins TRBV6-5 to TRBJ2-5, with TRBD2 as a possible D gene (7 bases). The CDR3 covers 13 residues. V was clipped by 7 bases and J by 6 bases, with 15 bases between them. Germline CDR1 and CDR2: MNHEY and SVGAGI. The CDR3 loop reads CASTPGGEKTQYF. The CDR3 coding sequence is TGTGCCAGCACTCCGGGGGGCGAGAAGACCCAGTACTTC.

The sample holds many counts of this clonotype. J is TRBJ2-7 and V is TRBV11-3; 7 nucleotides agree with TRBD2. V was clipped by 0 bases and J by 7 bases; unmatched bases: 15. CDR1 SGHNT and CDR2 YENEEA come from the germline V gene. The CDR3 is 17 residues long. CDR3 region: CASSLEATARGSEEQYF. The CDR3, as DNA: TGTGCCAGCAGCTTAGAGGCAACCGCGCGGGGGAGCGAGGAGCAGTACTTC.